The T cell receptor beta chain under discussion was sequenced for a study of blood T cell repertoires in COVID-19. Authors' methods: Counts of nucleated cells, estimated from reference gene primer amplification, were obtained. Sequencing used immunoSEQ multiplex PCR; TCRdb keeps in-frame clones, though not all of them. That table supplies the V and J calls and clone size; D and trimming were determined from the DNA. The table shows over 45,000 clones, with about 83% occurring only once. Germline V lookup: CDR1 MGHDK, CDR2 SYGVNS. The CDR3 has 17 amino acids. The V segment lost 3 bases and the J segment 5 bases; nucleotides outside the gene matches: 8.

Sequencing used peripheral blood. The chain employs TRBV25-1 and TRBJ2-2; TRBD2 matches 11 bases. This receptor was obtained from a woman of 80 years or more with acute or convalescent COVID-19. The CDR3 sequence: CASSDLAGGLSTGELFF. DNA for the CDR3: TGTGCCAGCAGTGATTTAGCGGGGGGGCTGAGTACCGGGGAGCTGTTTTTT.